The sequence of this T cell receptor (beta chain) was determined in a study of blood T cell repertoires in COVID-19. Study at large: The origin of the acute and convalescent COVID-19 samples was the United States, Italy and Spain.

Between the trimmed V and J ends, which lost 4 bases and 4 bases, there was a span of 20 bases. The CDR3 covers 16 residues. Germline loops: CDR1 SGHRS, CDR2 YFSETQ. In its sample, this clone was seen a few times. In the study's own analysis: Amplification from reference gene primers served as the basis for estimated nucleated cell counts. This table comes from immunoSEQ multiplex PCR, and its TCRdb copy is limited to in-frame clones, with some not included. That table is the source of V, J and clone size, and D and trimming were worked out from the DNA. The profile shows fewer than 450,000 clones, roughly 91% of them singletons. Participants reported their clinical history, and cohort assignment relied on those reports. Symptom resolution, clearance, or two negative PCRs marked the recovered donors of Cohort 3.

The V and J genes are TRBV5-1 and TRBJ1-1; the D gene is possibly TRBD1 (6 bases). The TCR comes from a woman aged 18-30 years who had recovered from COVID-19. The sequencing input was PBMCs or T cells enriched from blood (not recorded which). CDR3 in amino acids: CASSPGQIQTVTEAFF. The CDR3 nucleotides read TGCGCCAGCAGCCCCGGACAGATTCAAACGGTCACTGAAGCTTTCTTT. The full variable domain, with the rest looked up from reference TRBV5-1 and TRBJ1-1, is KAGVTQTPRYLIKTRGQQVTLSCSPISGHRSVSWYQQTPGQGLQFLFEYFSETQRNKGNFPGRFSGRQFSNSRSEMNVSTLELGDSALYLCASSPGQIQTVTEAFFGQGTRLTVV.